These 8 T cell receptor beta chains were sequenced from one sample in a study of cytomegalovirus exposure and HLA in healthy donors. Generated by immunoSEQ multiplex PCR, the TCRdb table keeps only in-frame clones and is missing some. The sample has some 150,000 clones, approximately 90% seen once. Specimen: PBMCs. The receptors stem from a woman in her twenties or thirties in good health and CMV-seropositive.

The chain has TRBV2 and TRBJ2-3, with D perhaps TRBD2 (5 bases). This CDR3 region has 14 residues. CDR1 and CDR2 (germline): SNHLY, FYNNEI. Trimming shortened V by 7 bases and J by 2 bases, and 13 bases separated the two germline ends. CDR3 protein: CASKSGRTTDTQYF. The CDR3 DNA sequence: TGTGCCAGCAAGAGCGGCAGAACCACAGATACGCAGTATTTT.

The chain combines TRBV9 with TRBJ2-5; 9 nucleotides match TRBD2. V was pared by 3 bases and J by 2 bases, with 8 bases of the junction left unmatched. CDR3 length: 16 amino acids. In germline, CDR1 is SGDLS, CDR2 YYNGEE. CDR3 loop: CASSARSGSPQETQYF. CDR3 sequence (DNA): TGTGCCAGCAGCGCCCGTAGCGGGAGTCCGCAAGAGACCCAGTACTTC.

This chain connects TRBV2 to TRBJ2-3, with a tentative D call TRBD1 (6 bases). This CDR3 contains 15 residues. V was shortened by 6 bases and J by 2 bases, with 15 bases between the two germline ends. Germline V gene lookup returns CDR1 SNHLY and CDR2 FYNNEI. The CDR3 sequence: CASRGDRTPTDTQYF. In DNA, the CDR3 is TGTGCCAGCAGAGGCGACAGGACCCCCACAGATACGCAGTATTTT. Complete variable domain (other parts from reference TRBV2 and TRBJ2-3): EPEVTQTPSHQVTQMGQEVILRCVPISNHLYFYWYRQILGQKVEFLVSFYNNEISEKSEIFDDQFSVERPDGSNFTLKIRSTKLEDSAMYFCASRGDRTPTDTQYFGPGTRLTVL.

The V and J genes are TRBV5-1 and TRBJ2-7; 7 positions agree with TRBD2. This CDR3 spans 16 amino acids. Unmatched junction bases numbered 12, after V lost 4 bases and J lost 2 bases. The germline CDR1 and CDR2 sequences are SGHRS and YFSETQ. In nucleotides, the CDR3 is TGCGCCAGCAGCCGGGGAGGGGCCTTTAACCCCTACGAGCAGTACTTC. Amino acid sequence: CASSRGGAFNPYEQYF.

V and J are TRBV29-1 and TRBJ2-1; 7 nucleotides match TRBD1. Trimming took 6 bases from V and 5 from J; bases not matched to a gene: 7. The CDR3 loop spans 13 amino acids. The germline V gene has CDR1 SQVTM and CDR2 ANQGSEA. CDR3 DNA: TGCAGCGTACACCGACAGGGAAACAATGAGCAGTTCTTC. The encoded protein is CSVHRQGNNEQFF.

V is TRBV5-4 and J is TRBJ2-7, with 11 nucleotides matching TRBD1. Germline-derived CDR1 and CDR2 are SGHNT and YYREEE (reference sequence). This CDR3 comprises 14 residues. V was pared by 10 bases and J by 5 bases, with 11 bases of the junction left unmatched. The CDR3 here is CASRKGQGGHEQYF. The CDR3 DNA reads as TGTGCCTCCCGTAAGGGACAGGGGGGCCACGAGCAGTACTTC.

The rearrangement links TRBV18 to TRBJ2-7; TRBD2 agrees at 9 bases. This CDR3 spans 16 amino acids. Germline assignment: CDR1 KGHSH and CDR2 LQKENI. The V gene end was trimmed by 6 bases and the J gene end by 5 bases; junction bases not matched to a gene: 14. The CDR3 is CASSNVAGAALDEQYF. The CDR3 region has the DNA TGTGCCAGCTCGAACGTAGCGGGAGCTGCTTTAGACGAGCAGTACTTC. The full variable domain, its missing parts supplied by reference TRBV18 and TRBJ2-7, is NAGVMQNPRHLVRRRGQEARLRCSPMKGHSHVYWYRQLPEEGLKFMVYLQKENIIDESGMPKERFSAEFPKEGPSILRIQQVVRGDSAAYFCASSNVAGAALDEQYFGPGTRLTVT.

This clone was picked up one time. The chain links TRBV2 to TRBJ1-1; the D is unclear. The CDR3 extends over 13 amino acids. Germline CDR1 SNHLY, CDR2 FYNNEI. With 4 bases removed from V and 0 bases from J, the gap between germline ends came to 6 bases. This CDR3 is CASSVSVNTEAFF. The CDR3, as DNA: TGTGCCAGCAGTGTGTCGGTGAACACTGAAGCTTTCTTT.